The T cell receptor beta chain under discussion was sequenced for a study of T cell responses to AZD1222 COVID-19 vaccine. Study context: Pooling of second doses given at about 4 or about 12 weeks was done. Study results and limitations: Spike-specific TCRs gained breadth and depth after people received two AZD1222 doses. Sampling captured repertoires only after the peak T cell response.

Repertoires were generated with immunoSEQ multiplex PCR, while TCRdb's copy carries only in-frame clones and drops some. Among roughly 120,000 clones, roughly 87% were seen once, and the ten largest hold 6% to 8%. A word on this clone: No antigen is known for it.

In germline, CDR1 is SGHRS, CDR2 YFSETQ. The CDR3 covers 15 residues. V lost 2 bases and J lost 10, with 18 bases in between. The material was peripheral blood, obtained on day 0 of AZD1222 vaccination. J is TRBJ1-4 and V is TRBV5-1; D might be TRBD1 (6 bases). This clonotype was sampled from an adult in good health. CDR3 region: CASSLITGLDGKLFF. The CDR3 region has the DNA TGCGCCAGCAGCTTAATAACAGGGTTGGATGGAAAACTGTTTTTT.